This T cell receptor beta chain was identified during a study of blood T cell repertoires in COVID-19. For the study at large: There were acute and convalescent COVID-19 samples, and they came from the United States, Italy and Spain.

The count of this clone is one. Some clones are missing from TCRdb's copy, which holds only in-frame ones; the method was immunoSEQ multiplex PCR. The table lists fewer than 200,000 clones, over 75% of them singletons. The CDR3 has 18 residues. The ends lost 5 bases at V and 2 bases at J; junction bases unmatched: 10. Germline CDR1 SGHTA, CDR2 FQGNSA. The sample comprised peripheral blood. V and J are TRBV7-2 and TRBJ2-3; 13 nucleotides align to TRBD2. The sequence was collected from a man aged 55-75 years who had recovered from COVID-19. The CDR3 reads CASSQLLAGGLHTDTQYF. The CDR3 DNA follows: TGTGCCAGCAGCCAATTACTAGCGGGGGGGCTACACACAGATACGCAGTATTTT.